Shown below are 27 T cell receptor beta chains from a single sample sequenced in a study of blood T cell repertoires in COVID-19. TCRdb's table, derived via immunoSEQ multiplex PCR, lists solely in-frame clones and lacks some. The sample comprises around 320,000 clones, around 85% of which are singletons, and roughly 7% rests with the top ten. Sequencing was performed on peripheral blood. These TCRs come from a human donor in a cohort sampled during active COVID-19.

The gene calls are TRBV11-1 and TRBJ2-7; D is perhaps TRBD1 (6 bases). V was trimmed by 3 bases and J by 0 bases, leaving 9 bases between them. The germline V gene has CDR1 SGHAT and CDR2 FQDESV (reference sequence). This CDR3 is built from 14 residues. The CDR3 here is CASSFRQASYEQYF. CDR3 nucleotides: TGTGCCAGCAGCTTCAGACAGGCCTCCTACGAGCAGTACTTC.

The V and J genes are TRBV20-1 and TRBJ2-3; a weak D match, TRBD1 (6 bases). Germline V CDR1 and CDR2: DFQATT, SNEGSKA (reference sequence). The germline V and J ends were trimmed by 3 bases and 0 bases, with 13 bases remaining between them. The CDR3 extends over 15 amino acids. The CDR3: CSASPDSLSTDTQYF. The CDR3 DNA reads TGCAGTGCTAGTCCGGACAGTCTTAGCACAGATACGCAGTATTTT.

V is TRBV7-9 and J is TRBJ2-3, with D maybe TRBD1 (6 bases). The V end was cut by 3 bases, the J end by 0 bases, with 16 bases between. The V gene's germline CDR1 is SEHNR and CDR2 FQNEAQ (reference sequence). The CDR3 is 17 residues long. The CDR3, as DNA: TGTGCCAGCAGCTTTGATAAACAGGGATTTAGCACAGATACGCAGTATTTT. Its protein product is CASSFDKQGFSTDTQYF.

V usage is TRBV18 and J usage is TRBJ1-3, with 9 bases aligning to TRBD1. CDR3 length: 15 amino acids. CDR1 is KGHSH and CDR2 is LQKENI in the germline V gene. V lost 4 bases, J lost 3 bases, and 4 bases stayed unmatched. The CDR3: CASSRRTGVGNTIYF. In nucleotides, the CDR3 is TGTGCCAGCTCACGAAGGACAGGGGTTGGAAACACCATATATTTT.

The V call is TRBV7-6, the J call TRBJ2-5; 11 nucleotides line up with TRBD2. Germline-derived CDR1 and CDR2 are SGHVS and FNYEAQ. The V gene end was trimmed by 3 bases and the J gene end by 5 bases; junction bases not matched to a gene: 11. This CDR3 is built from 17 residues. The CDR3 bases are TGTGCCAGCAGCTTGGCGCCCTCTAGCGGGGGGCGGGAGACCCAGTACTTC. Translation gives CASSLAPSSGGRETQYF.

The CDR3 nucleotides read TGTGCCAGCAGTTACGTGGAGGGCGCAGGAGGCTACACCTTC. The encoded protein is CASSYVEGAGGYTF. The rearrangement uses TRBV6-5 and TRBJ1-2; D gene ambiguous. V was shortened by 2 bases and J by 8 bases, with 15 bases between the two germline ends. CDR3 length: 14 residues. The germline V gene encodes CDR1 MNHEY and CDR2 SVGAGI.

The chain is built from TRBV6-5 and TRBJ2-1, with D perhaps TRBD2 (6 bases). The CDR3 contains 15 residues. V was cut by 6 bases and J by 7 bases, with 19 bases left in between. CDR1 and CDR2 from the germline V gene are MNHEY and SVGAGI. The CDR3 coding sequence is TGTGCCAGCAGCTTTCGGGTCGAGCGGGCGAATGAGCAGTTCTTC. Its protein is CASSFRVERANEQFF.

The chain couples TRBV27 to TRBJ1-6, with 10 nucleotides matching TRBD1. Germline CDR1 reads MNHEY; CDR2 reads SMNVEV (reference sequence). With 5 bases clipped from V and 10 bases from J, the junction kept 11 bases outside the gene matches. The CDR3 runs to 16 residues. This chain's CDR3 is CASSTHSTGGESPLHF. The CDR3 DNA reads as TGTGCCAGCAGTACACATTCGACAGGGGGCGAATCACCCCTCCACTTT.

The chain combines TRBV30 with TRBJ2-2, with D maybe TRBD2 (5 bases). Germline CDR1 and CDR2: GTSNPN and SVGIG (reference sequence). Trimming took off 0 bases at V and 7 bases at J, with 9 bases between the two ends. The CDR3 runs 13 residues. CDR3 loop: CAWSVLRGGELFF. The CDR3 coding sequence is TGTGCCTGGAGTGTACTACGGGGCGGGGAGCTGTTTTTT.

The chain combines TRBV6-5 with TRBJ1-1; a possible D gene is TRBD1 (6 bases). The CDR3 runs 12 residues. With 6 bases removed from V and 1 base from J, the gap between germline ends came to 6 bases. Per germline, CDR1 MNHEY and CDR2 SVGAGI. CDR3 DNA: TGTGCCAGCAGGACAGGGAACACTGAAGCTTTCTTT. Translating gives CASRTGNTEAFF.

V gene TRBV6-5 combines with J gene TRBJ2-5; possibly TRBD2 for D (5 bases). CDR3 length equals 13 residues. V was shortened by 5 bases and J by 1 base, with 8 bases between the two germline ends. Germline V gene data show CDR1 as MNHEY and CDR2 as SVGAGI. Here the CDR3 reads CASSRTFQETQYF. CDR3 coding DNA: TGTGCCAGCAGTCGGACTTTCCAAGAGACCCAGTACTTC.

The V call is TRBV12-3 or TRBV12-4, the J call TRBJ1-2; a weak D match, TRBD1 (5 bases). The V end was cut by 6 bases, the J end by 8 bases, with 13 bases between. CDR3 size: 12 residues. The CDR3 protein is CASRPGFGGYTF. The CDR3 region has the DNA TGTGCCAGCAGACCAGGGTTTGGCGGCTACACCTTC.

This clone appeared a single time. V and J are TRBV5-1 and TRBJ2-1; 8 bases are a match to TRBD2. The germline CDR1 and CDR2 sequences are SGHRS and YFSETQ. Losses at the gene ends were 3 bases for V and 7 bases for J; bases not matched to a gene: 12. The CDR3 extends over 16 amino acids. CDR3 nucleotide sequence: TGCGCCAGCAGCTGGCTACTTAGCGGGGTGGGGAATGAGCAGTTCTTC. Protein sequence: CASSWLLSGVGNEQFF.

The V call is TRBV11-2, the J call TRBJ2-1; D possibly corresponds to TRBD1 (7 bases). The CDR3 consists of 14 residues. The germline CDR1 and CDR2 sequences are SGHAT and FQNNGV. With 3 bases removed from V and 3 bases from J, the gap between germline ends came to 9 bases. CDR3 nucleotide sequence: TGTGCCAGCAGCTTCCAGGGGGGCTACAATGAGCAGTTCTTC. Residues: CASSFQGGYNEQFF.

The V call is TRBV5-6, the J call TRBJ1-1, with TRBD1 identical over 10 bases. CDR1 is SGHDT, CDR2 YYEEEE, per germline. The V gene end was trimmed by 4 bases and the J gene end by 2 bases; junction bases not matched to a gene: 5. The CDR3 covers 15 residues. The DNA for the CDR3 is TGTGCCAGCAGCCATCGACAGGGGGCAAACACTGAAGCTTTCTTT. Protein: CASSHRQGANTEAFF.

On this clone itself: Sequence at one end of the junction differs from germline and may be a read error. V and J are TRBV10-1 and TRBJ1-1, with D perhaps TRBD1 (5 bases). Germline values: CDR1 WNHNN, CDR2 SYGVQD (reference sequence). The CDR3 is 14 residues long. CDR3 sequence (DNA): TGCGCGAGCAACTACGGGGGGAGGAACACTGAAGCTTTCTTT. Translating it yields CASNYGGRNTEAFF.

To note about this clone: Within the sample, other DNA sequences also encode this same CDR3. The V gene is TRBV5-1, the J gene TRBJ1-2; 7 bases fit TRBD1. V was clipped by 5 bases and J by 3 bases; unmatched bases: 4. This CDR3 is 13 amino acids long. Germline lookup yields CDR1 SGHRS and CDR2 YFSETQ. The CDR3 reads CASSFTGDYGYTF. The CDR3, as DNA: TGCGCCAGCAGTTTCACAGGGGACTATGGCTACACCTTC.

V and J are TRBV12-5 and TRBJ1-2; TRBD1 matches at 9 bases. This CDR3 has 14 amino acids. Germline V lookup: CDR1 LGHNT, CDR2 FRNRAP. J gave up 6 bases and V 3 bases, and 5 bases lay outside the gene matches. The CDR3 is CASGLNDRGDGYTF. CDR3 nucleotide sequence: TGTGCTAGTGGTTTAAATGACAGGGGGGATGGCTACACCTTC.

This clone has more than one count but fewer than ten. J is TRBJ2-3 and V is TRBV9, with 7 positions matching TRBD2. CDR1 SGDLS and CDR2 YYNGEE come from the germline V gene. CDR3 length: 16 residues. The J segment lost 0 bases and the V segment lost 0 bases, leaving 4 bases of the junction unmatched. CDR3: CASSVASGHSTDTQYF. The CDR3 DNA is TGTGCCAGCAGCGTAGCTAGCGGACACAGCACAGATACGCAGTATTTT. The full variable domain, with the rest looked up from reference TRBV9 and TRBJ2-3, is DSGVTQTPKHLITATGQRVTLRCSPRSGDLSVYWYQQSLDQGLQFLIQYYNGEERAKGNILERFSAQQFPDLHSELNLSSLELGDSALYFCASSVASGHSTDTQYFGPGTRLTVL.

V and J are TRBV20-1 and TRBJ2-7, with 8 bases fitting TRBD1. Trimming cost V 4 bases and J 5 bases; bases outside gene matches: 1. The CDR3 sequence is 11 residues long. Germline V lookup: CDR1 DFQATT, CDR2 SNEGSKA (reference sequence). CDR3 loop: CSANRGDEQYF. Here the CDR3 DNA reads TGCAGTGCTAACAGGGGGGACGAGCAGTACTTC.

This clone was observed a single time. This chain links TRBV4-1 with TRBJ1-4; D is unresolved. Germline CDR1 MGHRA, CDR2 YSYEKL. The CDR3 covers 15 residues. V was trimmed by 1 base and J by 8 bases, leaving 14 bases between them. The DNA for the CDR3 is TGCGCCAGCAGCCAAGTCGGACTGATCTCAGAAAAACTGTTTTTT. This encodes CASSQVGLISEKLFF.

V usage is TRBV24-1 and J usage is TRBJ1-5, with TRBD1 identical over 7 bases. The V gene end was trimmed by 5 bases and the J gene end by 8 bases; junction bases not matched to a gene: 8. The CDR3 spans 14 residues. Germline CDR1 reads KGHDR; CDR2 reads SFDVKD. CDR3 coding DNA: TGTGCCACCAGTGGTGACAGGGTTGGGGAGCCCCAGCATTTT. Translated: CATSGDRVGEPQHF.

The V call is TRBV29-1, the J call TRBJ1-2, with 7 bases fitting TRBD1. Germline-derived CDR1 and CDR2 are SQVTM and ANQGSEA. The CDR3 runs to 13 residues. V dropped 7 bases and J dropped 1; count of bases not matched to a gene: 6. The CDR3 DNA sequence: TGCAGCGCGGGACAGCTATTTAACTATGGCTACACCTTC. This gives the protein CSAGQLFNYGYTF.

This CDR3 reads CASSTQQGRNSPLHF. CDR3 DNA sequence: TGTGCCAGTAGTACCCAACAGGGGAGGAATTCACCCCTCCACTTT. The rearrangement uses TRBV19 and TRBJ1-6; 7 bases align to TRBD1. Germline CDR1 is LNHDA and CDR2 is SQIVND (reference sequence). The CDR3 has 15 amino acids. V gave up 4 bases and J gave up 7 bases; unmatched junction bases: 7.

The chain links TRBV2 to TRBJ2-7; unclear D gene. Trimming removed 6 bases from V and 1 base from J, with 19 bases in between. This CDR3 spans 16 amino acids. Germline CDR1 SNHLY, CDR2 FYNNEI. CDR3 region: CASRISARVLSYEQYF. The DNA for the CDR3 is TGTGCCAGCAGGATCTCCGCCCGGGTTTTATCCTACGAGCAGTACTTC. Using reference TRBV2 and TRBJ2-7 for the parts outside the CDR3, the full variable domain is EPEVTQTPSHQVTQMGQEVILRCVPISNHLYFYWYRQILGQKVEFLVSFYNNEISEKSEIFDDQFSVERPDGSNFTLKIRSTKLEDSAMYFCASRISARVLSYEQYFGPGTRLTVT.

The sample holds a few counts of this clone. The chain links TRBV6-5 to TRBJ1-4; D remains ambiguous. The CDR3 contains 14 residues. V was clipped by 4 bases and J by 8 bases, with 14 bases between them. Germline V gene lookup returns CDR1 MNHEY and CDR2 SVGAGI. The CDR3 nucleotides are TGTGCCAGCAGTTTTTGGCAAGGAGGCGAAAAACTGTTTTTT. Protein: CASSFWQGGEKLFF.

In this sample, this clone turned up a few times. The gene calls are TRBV2 and TRBJ1-5; the D gene is possibly TRBD1 (6 bases). Trimming pared 6 bases from V and 7 bases from J, leaving 10 bases between. The CDR3 is 12 amino acids. Germline lookup yields CDR1 SNHLY and CDR2 FYNNEI. DNA for the CDR3: TGTGCCAGCAGGGACAGAAGCCAGCCCCAGCATTTT. This sequence encodes CASRDRSQPQHF.